The 4 T cell receptor beta chains in this list originate from one sample, sequenced in a study of cytomegalovirus exposure and HLA in healthy donors. Vbeta (60) and Jbeta (13) primers were used in the PCR. Here immunoSEQ multiplex PCR was the method, and the copy in TCRdb shows in-frame clones only, minus some. The sample carries about 240,000 clones, approximately 81% recorded once. The sequenced sample consisted of PBMCs. The receptors shown here come from a woman aged 55-70 years in good health and CMV-seropositive.

The rearrangement joins TRBV15 to TRBJ1-5; D is possibly TRBD1 (6 bases). CDR1 is LNHNV, CDR2 YYDKDF, per germline (reference sequence). The CDR3 is made up of 12 amino acids. The V gene lost 2 bases and the J gene lost 7 bases, with 6 bases spanning the gap. CDR3 sequence: CATSRQGQPQHF. CDR3 bases: TGTGCCACCAGCAGACAGGGGCAGCCCCAGCATTTT.

The genes are TRBV2 and TRBJ2-1; tentatively, D is TRBD1 (5 bases). The germline V gene encodes CDR1 SNHLY and CDR2 FYNNEI. The CDR3 length is 13 residues. Trimming left V 7 bases short and J 8 bases short, with 15 bases between. CDR3 in DNA: TGTGCCAGCAATGGTTATGGGGCGGATGAGCAGTTCTTC. Its translation: CASNGYGADEQFF.

This clone was detected a few times. The V and J genes are TRBV23-1 and TRBJ2-1, with D perhaps matching TRBD2 (7 bases). TRBV23-1 is an ORF, and what it does is uncertain. This CDR3 contains 17 residues. The ends were cut back, 4 bases at V and 0 bases at J, with 16 bases in the middle. The CDR3 bases are TGCGCCAGCAGTCCAAAGGTGGCGGGGGCCTCCTACAATGAGCAGTTCTTC. It codes for CASSPKVAGASYNEQFF.

This clone appeared a few times. The rearrangement uses TRBV19 and TRBJ2-6; 8 bases line up with TRBD1. V shed 4 bases and J 0 bases; nucleotides not matched to a gene: 8. The germline gives CDR1 LNHDA, CDR2 SQIVND (reference sequence). This CDR3 has 18 amino acids. Written as DNA, the CDR3 is TGTGCCAGTAGTACCCAAACAGGGGGAAGCTCTGGGGCCAACGTCCTGACTTTC. This gives the protein CASSTQTGGSSGANVLTF.